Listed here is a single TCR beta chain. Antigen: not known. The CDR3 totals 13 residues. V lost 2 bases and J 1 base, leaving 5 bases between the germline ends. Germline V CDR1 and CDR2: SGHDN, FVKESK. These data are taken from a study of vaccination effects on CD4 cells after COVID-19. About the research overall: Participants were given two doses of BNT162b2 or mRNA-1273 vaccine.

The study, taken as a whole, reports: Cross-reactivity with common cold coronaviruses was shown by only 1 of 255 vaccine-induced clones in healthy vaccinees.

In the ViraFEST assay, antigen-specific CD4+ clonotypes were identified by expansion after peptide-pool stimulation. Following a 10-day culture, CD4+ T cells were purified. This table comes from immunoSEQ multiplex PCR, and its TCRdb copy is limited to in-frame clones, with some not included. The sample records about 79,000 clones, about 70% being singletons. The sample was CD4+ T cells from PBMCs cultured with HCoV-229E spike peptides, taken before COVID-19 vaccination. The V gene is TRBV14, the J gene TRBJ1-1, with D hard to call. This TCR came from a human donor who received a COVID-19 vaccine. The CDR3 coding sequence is TGTGCCAGCAGCCAATCAAGGAACACTGAAGCTTTCTTT. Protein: CASSQSRNTEAFF.